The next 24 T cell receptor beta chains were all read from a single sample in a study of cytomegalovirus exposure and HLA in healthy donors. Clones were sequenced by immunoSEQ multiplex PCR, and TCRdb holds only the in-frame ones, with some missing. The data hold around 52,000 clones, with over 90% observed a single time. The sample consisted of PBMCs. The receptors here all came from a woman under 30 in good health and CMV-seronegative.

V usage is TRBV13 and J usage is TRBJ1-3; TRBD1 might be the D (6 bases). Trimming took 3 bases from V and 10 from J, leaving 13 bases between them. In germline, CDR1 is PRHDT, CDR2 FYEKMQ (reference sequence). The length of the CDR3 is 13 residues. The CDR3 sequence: CASSLGPTGTIYF. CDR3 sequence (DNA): TGTGCCAGCAGCTTGGGGCCCACAGGGACCATATATTTT.

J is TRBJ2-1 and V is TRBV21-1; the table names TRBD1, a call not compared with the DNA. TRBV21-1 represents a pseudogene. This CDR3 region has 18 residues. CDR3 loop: CASSKEQGSSGAGGEQFF. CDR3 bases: TGTGCCAGCAGCAAAGAACAGGGGAGTTCGGGAGCGGGCGGTGAGCAGTTCTTC.

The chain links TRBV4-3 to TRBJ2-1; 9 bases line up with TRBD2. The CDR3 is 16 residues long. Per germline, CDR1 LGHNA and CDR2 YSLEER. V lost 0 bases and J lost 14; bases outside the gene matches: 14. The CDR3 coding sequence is TGCGCCAGCAGCCAAGATTATGCGGGAGGGCCGTTACCAAAGTTCTTC. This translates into CASSQDYAGGPLPKFF.

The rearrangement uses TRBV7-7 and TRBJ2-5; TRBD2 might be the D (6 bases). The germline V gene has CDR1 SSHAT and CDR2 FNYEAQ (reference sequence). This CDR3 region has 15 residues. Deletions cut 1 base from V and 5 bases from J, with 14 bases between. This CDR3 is CASSLVGGDRETQYF. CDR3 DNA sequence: TGTGCCAGCAGCTTAGTAGGCGGGGATCGGGAGACCCAGTACTTC.

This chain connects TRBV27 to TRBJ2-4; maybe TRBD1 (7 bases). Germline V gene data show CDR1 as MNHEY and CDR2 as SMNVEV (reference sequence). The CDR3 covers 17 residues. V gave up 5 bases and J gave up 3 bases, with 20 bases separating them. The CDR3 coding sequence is TGTGCCAGCAGTACTATTCGCGGGGCAGGGGGCAAAAACATTCAGTACTTC. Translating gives CASSTIRGAGGKNIQYF.

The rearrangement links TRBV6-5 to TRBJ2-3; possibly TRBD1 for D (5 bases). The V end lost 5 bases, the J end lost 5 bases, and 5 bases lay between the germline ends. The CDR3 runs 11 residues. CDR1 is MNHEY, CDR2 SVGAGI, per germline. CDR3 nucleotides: TGTGCCAGCAGTCAGGGAGATACGCAGTATTTT. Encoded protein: CASSQGDTQYF.

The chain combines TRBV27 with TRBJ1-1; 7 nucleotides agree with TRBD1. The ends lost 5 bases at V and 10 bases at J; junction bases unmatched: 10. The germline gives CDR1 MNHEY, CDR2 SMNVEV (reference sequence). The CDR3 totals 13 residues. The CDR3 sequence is CASSPDRNVGAFF. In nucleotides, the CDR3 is TGTGCCAGCAGTCCGGACAGGAATGTAGGAGCTTTCTTT.

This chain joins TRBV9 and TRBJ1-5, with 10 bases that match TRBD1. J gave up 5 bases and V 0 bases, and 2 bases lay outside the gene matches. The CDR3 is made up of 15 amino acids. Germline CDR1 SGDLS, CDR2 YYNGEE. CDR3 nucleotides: TGTGCCAGCAGCGTAGGACAGGGGGCGGATCAGCCCCAGCATTTT. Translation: CASSVGQGADQPQHF. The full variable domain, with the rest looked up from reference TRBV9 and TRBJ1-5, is DSGVTQTPKHLITATGQRVTLRCSPRSGDLSVYWYQQSLDQGLQFLIQYYNGEERAKGNILERFSAQQFPDLHSELNLSSLELGDSALYFCASSVGQGADQPQHFGDGTRLSIL.

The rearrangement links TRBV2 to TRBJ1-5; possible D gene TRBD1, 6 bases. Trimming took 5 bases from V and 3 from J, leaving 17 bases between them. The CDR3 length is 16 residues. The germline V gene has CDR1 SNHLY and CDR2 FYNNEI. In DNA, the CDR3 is TGTGCCAGCAGTAAACGAGAGCAGGGGCTCAATCAGCCCCAGCATTTT. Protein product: CASSKREQGLNQPQHF.

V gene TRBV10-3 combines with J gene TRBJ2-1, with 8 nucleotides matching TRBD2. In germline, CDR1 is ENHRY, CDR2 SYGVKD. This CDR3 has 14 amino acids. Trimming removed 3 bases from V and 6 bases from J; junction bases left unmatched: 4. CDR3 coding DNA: TGTGCCATCAGTGACGGGAGGGCCTCCAATGAGCAGTTCTTC. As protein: CAISDGRASNEQFF.

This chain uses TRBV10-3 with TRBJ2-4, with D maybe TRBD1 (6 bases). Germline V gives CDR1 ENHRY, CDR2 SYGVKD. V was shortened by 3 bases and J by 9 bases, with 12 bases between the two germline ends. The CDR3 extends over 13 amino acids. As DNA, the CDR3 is TGTGCCATCAGTGATAAAACAGGGTCCATTCAGTACTTC. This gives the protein CAISDKTGSIQYF.

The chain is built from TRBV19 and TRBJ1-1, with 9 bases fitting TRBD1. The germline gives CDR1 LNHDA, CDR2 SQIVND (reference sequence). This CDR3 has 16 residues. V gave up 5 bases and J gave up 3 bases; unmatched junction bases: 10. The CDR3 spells CASSPGQGRPDTEAFF. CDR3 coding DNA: TGTGCCAGTAGTCCCGGACAGGGGCGTCCGGACACTGAAGCTTTCTTT.

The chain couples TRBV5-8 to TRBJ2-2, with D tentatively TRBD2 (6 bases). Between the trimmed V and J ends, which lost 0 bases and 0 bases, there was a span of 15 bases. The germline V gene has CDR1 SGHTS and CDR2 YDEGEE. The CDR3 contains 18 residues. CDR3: CASSLVGTWGANTGELFF. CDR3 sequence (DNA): TGTGCCAGCAGCTTGGTCGGGACTTGGGGCGCGAACACCGGGGAGCTGTTTTTT.

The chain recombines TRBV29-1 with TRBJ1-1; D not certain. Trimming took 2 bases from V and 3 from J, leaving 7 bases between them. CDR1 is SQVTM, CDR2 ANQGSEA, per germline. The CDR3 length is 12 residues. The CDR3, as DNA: TGCAGCGTTGAACGGGTGGACACTGAAGCTTTCTTT. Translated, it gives CSVERVDTEAFF.

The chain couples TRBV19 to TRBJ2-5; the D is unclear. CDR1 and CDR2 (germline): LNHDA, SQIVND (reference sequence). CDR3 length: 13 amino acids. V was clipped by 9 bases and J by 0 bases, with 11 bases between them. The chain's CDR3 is CASTESHQETQYF. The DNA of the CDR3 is TGTGCCAGCACGGAGAGTCACCAAGAGACCCAGTACTTC.

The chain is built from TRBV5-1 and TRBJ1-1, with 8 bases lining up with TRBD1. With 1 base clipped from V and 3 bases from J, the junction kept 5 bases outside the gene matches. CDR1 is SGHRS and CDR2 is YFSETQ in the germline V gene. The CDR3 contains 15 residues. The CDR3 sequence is CASSLTGQGHTEAFF. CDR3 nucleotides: TGCGCCAGCAGCTTGACTGGACAGGGCCACACTGAAGCTTTCTTT.

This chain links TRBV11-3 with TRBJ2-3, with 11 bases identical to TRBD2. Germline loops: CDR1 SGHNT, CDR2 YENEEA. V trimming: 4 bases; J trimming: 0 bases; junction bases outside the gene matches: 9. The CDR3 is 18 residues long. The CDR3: CASSSGTSGLTSTDTQYF. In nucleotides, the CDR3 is TGTGCCAGCAGCTCCGGGACTAGCGGCCTCACTAGCACAGATACGCAGTATTTT. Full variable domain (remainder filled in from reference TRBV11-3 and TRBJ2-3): EAGVVQSPRYKIIEKKQPVAFWCNPISGHNTLYWYLQNLGQGPELLIRYENEEAVDDSQLPKDRFSAERLKGVDSTLKIQPAELGDSAVYLCASSSGTSGLTSTDTQYFGPGTRLTVL.

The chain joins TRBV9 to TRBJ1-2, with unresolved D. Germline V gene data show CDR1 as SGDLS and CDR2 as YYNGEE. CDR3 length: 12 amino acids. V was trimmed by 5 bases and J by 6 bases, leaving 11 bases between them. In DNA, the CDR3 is TGTGCCAGCAGAACAGCTGCCAATGGCTACACCTTC. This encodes CASRTAANGYTF.

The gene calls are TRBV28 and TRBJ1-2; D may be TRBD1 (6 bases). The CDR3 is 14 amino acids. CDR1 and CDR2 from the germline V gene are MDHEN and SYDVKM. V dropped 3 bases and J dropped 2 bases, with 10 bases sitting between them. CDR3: CASSLSGANYGYTF. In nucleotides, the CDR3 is TGTGCCAGCAGTTTGTCAGGGGCCAACTATGGCTACACCTTC.

The CDR3 loop is CASSLEAGDTEQFF. CDR3 DNA sequence: TGCGCCAGCAGCTTGGAGGCAGGGGATACTGAGCAGTTCTTC. The V call is TRBV5-1, the J call TRBJ2-1; tentative D call: TRBD1 (6 bases). The ends were cut back, 0 bases at V and 9 bases at J, with 13 bases in the middle. The CDR3 extends over 14 amino acids. Germline V CDR1 and CDR2: SGHRS, YFSETQ.

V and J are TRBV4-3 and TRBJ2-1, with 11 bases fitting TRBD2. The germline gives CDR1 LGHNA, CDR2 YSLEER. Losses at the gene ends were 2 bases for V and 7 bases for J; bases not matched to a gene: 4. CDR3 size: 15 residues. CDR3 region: CASSQLAGGPNEQFF. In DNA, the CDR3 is TGCGCCAGCAGCCAACTAGCGGGAGGACCTAATGAGCAGTTCTTC.

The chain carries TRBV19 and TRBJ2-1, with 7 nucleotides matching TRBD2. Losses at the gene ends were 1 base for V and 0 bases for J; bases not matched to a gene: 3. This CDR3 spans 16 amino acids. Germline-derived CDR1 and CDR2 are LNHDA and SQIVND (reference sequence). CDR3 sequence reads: CASSIVGGSSYNEQFF. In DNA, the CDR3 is TGTGCCAGTAGTATAGTCGGCGGGAGCTCCTACAATGAGCAGTTCTTC.

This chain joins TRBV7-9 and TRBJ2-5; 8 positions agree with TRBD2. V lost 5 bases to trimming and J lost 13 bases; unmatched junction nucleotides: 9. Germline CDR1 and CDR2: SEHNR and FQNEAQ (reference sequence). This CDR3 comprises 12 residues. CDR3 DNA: TGTGCCAGCAGCCCCACGGGGGGGTGGCCGTACTTC. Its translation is CASSPTGGWPYF.

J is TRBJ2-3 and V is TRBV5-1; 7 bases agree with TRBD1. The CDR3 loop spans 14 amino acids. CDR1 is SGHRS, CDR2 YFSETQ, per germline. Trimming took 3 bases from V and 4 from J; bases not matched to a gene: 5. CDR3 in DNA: TGCGCCAGCAGCTCGACAGGGTTGCCAGATACGCAGTATTTT. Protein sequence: CASSSTGLPDTQYF.